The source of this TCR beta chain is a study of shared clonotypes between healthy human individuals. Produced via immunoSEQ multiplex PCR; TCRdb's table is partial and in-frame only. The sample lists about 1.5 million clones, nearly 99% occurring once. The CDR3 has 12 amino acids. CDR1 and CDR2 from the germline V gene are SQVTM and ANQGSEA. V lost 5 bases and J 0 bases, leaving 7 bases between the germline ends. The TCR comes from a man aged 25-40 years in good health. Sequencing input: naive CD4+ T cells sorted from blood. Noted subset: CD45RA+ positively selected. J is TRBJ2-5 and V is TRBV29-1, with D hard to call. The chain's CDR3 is CSVQAYQETQYF. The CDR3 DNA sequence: TGCAGCGTTCAAGCGTACCAAGAGACCCAGTACTTC.